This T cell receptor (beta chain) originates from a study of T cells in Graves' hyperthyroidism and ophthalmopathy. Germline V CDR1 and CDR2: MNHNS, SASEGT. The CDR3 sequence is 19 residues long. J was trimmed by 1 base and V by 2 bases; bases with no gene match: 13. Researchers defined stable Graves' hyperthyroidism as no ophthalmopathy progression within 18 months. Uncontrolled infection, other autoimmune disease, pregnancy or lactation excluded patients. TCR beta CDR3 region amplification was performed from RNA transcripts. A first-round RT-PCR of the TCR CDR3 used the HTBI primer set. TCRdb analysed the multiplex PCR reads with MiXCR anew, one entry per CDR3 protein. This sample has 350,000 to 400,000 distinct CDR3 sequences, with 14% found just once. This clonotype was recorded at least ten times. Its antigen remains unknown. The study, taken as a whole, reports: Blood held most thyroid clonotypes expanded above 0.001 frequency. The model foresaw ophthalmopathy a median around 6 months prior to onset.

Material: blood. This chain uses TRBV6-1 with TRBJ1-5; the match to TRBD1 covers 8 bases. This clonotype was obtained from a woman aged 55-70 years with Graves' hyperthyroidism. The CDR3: CASSESEDRAGWSNQPQHF. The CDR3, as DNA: TGTGCCAGCAGTGAATCGGAGGACAGGGCGGGGTGGAGCAATCAGCCCCAGCATTTT.